These T cell receptor beta chains were read from a single sample in a study of cytomegalovirus exposure and HLA in healthy donors. The repertoire was sequenced with immunoSEQ multiplex PCR; TCRdb's copy has only in-frame clones and lacks some. This sample's table reports 140,000 to 150,000 clones. The sample was PBMCs. These receptors came from a male donor in good health and CMV-seronegative. Both conserved end residues are part of each CDR3. The D gene is left open where the match is weak.

V gene	J gene	D gene	CDR3 protein	CDR3 DNA
TRBV7-2	TRBJ2-7	TRBD2	CASSPLGLAAIYEQYF	TGTGCCAGCAGCCCACTAGGACTAGCGGCAATCTACGAGCAGTACTTC
TRBV9	TRBJ2-5	.	CASSVDGAQETQYF	TGTGCCAGCAGCGTAGATGGAGCTCAAGAGACCCAGTACTTC
TRBV6-1	TRBJ2-3	.	CASSPTTTPDTQYF	TGTGCCAGCAGTCCAACGACTACACCAGATACGCAGTATTTT
TRBV5-1	TRBJ1-5	TRBD1	CASSPTGGVRNQPQHF	TGCGCCAGCAGCCCTACAGGGGGCGTACGCAATCAGCCCCAGCATTTT
TRBV6-1	TRBJ2-3	.	CASGLRGSTDTQYF	TGTGCCAGCGGCTTGAGGGGGAGCACAGATACGCAGTATTTT
TRBV30	TRBJ2-7	TRBD2	CAWSERLAGVHEQYF	TGTGCCTGGAGTGAAAGACTAGCGGGAGTACACGAGCAGTACTTC
TRBV6-5	TRBJ2-2	TRBD1	CASSYLDRATGELFF	TGTGCCAGCAGTTACCTGGACAGGGCAACCGGGGAGCTGTTTTTT
TRBV11-2	TRBJ2-7	.	CASSSTESSYEQYF	TGTGCCAGCAGCTCTACGGAGAGCTCCTACGAGCAGTACTTC
TRBV30	TRBJ2-1	TRBD2	CAWESGAMYNEQFF	TGTGCCTGGGAGAGCGGGGCGATGTACAATGAGCAGTTCTTC
TRBV6-1	TRBJ1-2	.	CAIIDVTLGGYGYTF	TGTGCCATCATCGATGTGACTCTTGGCGGCTATGGCTACACCTTC
TRBV9	TRBJ2-7	TRBD2	CASSVGAGGENEQYF	TGTGCCAGCAGCGTAGGGGCGGGAGGGGAAAACGAGCAGTACTTC
TRBV28	TRBJ2-5	TRBD2	CASNGRVETQYF	TGTGCCAGCAACGGGAGGGTCGAGACCCAGTACTTC
TRBV9	TRBJ2-4	.	CASSVLAKNIQYF	TGTGCCAGCAGCGTCTTAGCCAAAAACATTCAGTACTTC
TRBV19	TRBJ1-3	TRBD1	CASRPGQGANTIYF	TGTGCCAGTAGACCGGGACAGGGGGCAAACACCATATATTTT
TRBV5-1	TRBJ2-7	.	CASSAAAGLLEQYF	TGCGCCAGCAGCGCCGCGGCGGGCCTTTTAGAGCAGTACTTC
TRBV5-1	TRBJ1-6	TRBD1	CASSGGQGNNSPLHF	TGCGCCAGCAGCGGGGGACAGGGGAACAATTCACCCCTCCACTTT
TRBV10-3	TRBJ2-2	.	CAISVSGLPEGELFF	TGTGCCATCAGTGTTTCAGGGTTACCAGAAGGAGAGCTGTTTTTT
TRBV30	TRBJ1-2	TRBD1	CAWSVPQGRGHLGYTF	TGTGCCTGGAGTGTACCCCAAGGCAGGGGGCATTTAGGCTACACCTTC
TRBV19	TRBJ2-5	TRBD1	CASSLRDREVTQYF	TGTGCCAGTAGCCTCCGGGACAGGGAGGTGACCCAGTACTTC
TRBV30	TRBJ1-1	TRBD1	CAWGIGQGAAEAFF	TGTGCCTGGGGCATCGGACAGGGGGCCGCTGAAGCTTTCTTT
TRBV14	TRBJ1-1	.	CASSQFRERSNTEAFF	TGTGCCAGCAGCCAATTTAGAGAACGATCGAACACTGAAGCTTTCTTT
TRBV6-6	TRBJ2-3	TRBD2	CASSNVAGVVF	TGTGCCAGCAGTAACGTAGCGGGTGTCGTGTTT
TRBV18	TRBJ1-1	.	CASSQGVNTEAFF	TGTGCCAGCTCACAGGGGGTGAACACTGAAGCTTTCTTT
TRBV30	TRBJ2-7	.	CAWKQGTYEQYF	TGTGCCTGGAAGCAGGGAACCTACGAGCAGTACTTC
TRBV6-5	TRBJ2-7	TRBD1	CATRRTGGYEQYF	TGTGCCACACGGCGGACAGGGGGCTACGAGCAGTACTTC
TRBV9	TRBJ2-7	.	CASSLGTIAYEQYF	TGTGCCAGCAGCCTAGGGACAATCGCCTACGAGCAGTACTTC
TRBV28	TRBJ2-7	TRBD1	CASSLADRVLYEQYF	TGTGCCAGCAGTTTGGCCGACAGGGTTTTGTACGAGCAGTACTTC
TRBV6-4	TRBJ1-1	.	CASSGGSGTLAFF	TGTGCCAGCAGCGGTGGGTCCGGGACTCTGGCTTTCTTT
TRBV18	TRBJ1-2	TRBD1	CASSLQNRGQGYTF	TGTGCCAGCTCACTACAAAACAGGGGGCAAGGCTACACCTTC
TRBV11-2	TRBJ1-6	.	CASSLTENSPLHF	TGTGCCAGCAGCTTAACGGAGAATTCACCCCTCCACTTT
TRBV7-9	TRBJ2-1	.	CASSASLAVANNEQFF	TGTGCCAGCAGCGCCTCACTAGCTGTGGCAAACAATGAGCAGTTCTTC
TRBV29-1	TRBJ2-7	.	CSAGDSYEQYF	TGCAGCGCGGGGGACAGCTACGAGCAGTACTTC
TRBV6-1	TRBJ2-7	TRBD1	CASSEGQGSVYEQYF	TGTGCCAGCAGTGAGGGACAGGGGTCGGTCTACGAGCAGTACTTC
TRBV5-6	TRBJ2-1	TRBD2	CASSFGSGEAYNEQFF	TGTGCCAGCAGCTTCGGGAGCGGGGAGGCCTACAATGAGCAGTTCTTC
TRBV9	TRBJ1-1	.	CASSVTPGNTEAFF	TGTGCCAGCAGCGTAACTCCCGGGAACACTGAAGCTTTCTTT
TRBV5-1	TRBJ1-2	.	CASSTDLLQGYTF	TGCGCCAGCAGCACAGACCTACTCCAGGGCTACACCTTC
TRBV7-3	TRBJ2-1	.	CASSSPTGNEQFF	TGTGCCAGCAGCTCCCCAACGGGCAATGAGCAGTTCTTC
TRBV4-2	TRBJ2-4	TRBD2	CASSQGAGDGNIQYF	TGTGCCAGCAGCCAAGGAGCGGGAGATGGAAACATTCAGTACTTC
TRBV19	TRBJ2-2	TRBD1	CASSPGTGTGTGELFF	TGTGCCAGTAGTCCCGGGACAGGGACCGGCACCGGGGAGCTGTTTTTT
TRBV30	TRBJ2-7	.	CAWAGQTTYEQYF	TGTGCCTGGGCGGGACAGACCACCTACGAGCAGTACTTC
TRBV7-8	TRBJ2-7	.	CASRLQGHEQYF	TGTGCCAGCAGACTCCAGGGCCACGAGCAGTACTTC
TRBV7-9	TRBJ2-3	.	CASSSQQGTQYF	TGTGCCAGCAGCTCTCAGCAGGGTACGCAGTATTTT
TRBV14	TRBJ2-5	TRBD1	CASSQDLGTAETQYF	TGTGCCAGCAGCCAAGATCTTGGGACAGCAGAGACCCAGTACTTC
TRBV29-1	TRBJ2-1	.	CSVERANEQFF	TGCAGCGTTGAACGAGCTAATGAGCAGTTCTTC
TRBV5-1	TRBJ1-5	.	CASSNGLGGNQPQHF	TGCGCCAGCAGCAACGGACTTGGTGGCAATCAGCCCCAGCATTTT
TRBV28	TRBJ1-1	.	CGTTTGVNTEAFF	TGTGGTACCACTACCGGGGTGAACACTGAAGCTTTCTTT
TRBV30	TRBJ1-6	TRBD1	CAWSGQGGNSPLHF	TGTGCCTGGAGTGGACAGGGTGGAAATTCACCCCTCCACTTT
TRBV30	TRBJ2-1	TRBD2	CAWTAGLADYNEQFF	TGTGCCTGGACCGCAGGACTAGCGGACTACAATGAGCAGTTCTTC
TRBV5-1	TRBJ1-1	.	CASSLVQENTEAFF	TGCGCCAGCAGCTTGGTCCAGGAAAACACTGAAGCTTTCTTT
TRBV9	TRBJ2-3	.	CASSGLGDTQYF	TGTGCCAGCAGCGGCCTAGGAGATACGCAGTATTTT
TRBV7-9	TRBJ1-6	.	CASSPRFQLYNSPLHF	TGTGCCAGCAGTCCGAGGTTCCAGCTCTATAATTCACCCCTCCACTTT
TRBV4-3	TRBJ2-1	TRBD2	CASSPSGTNYNEQFF	TGCGCCAGCAGCCCCAGCGGGACTAACTACAATGAGCAGTTCTTC
TRBV2	TRBJ1-5	.	CASTSDSGNQPQHF	TGTGCCAGCACCTCGGACAGCGGCAATCAGCCCCAGCATTTT
TRBV19	TRBJ2-1	TRBD1	CASSITGGLVNEQFF	TGTGCCAGTAGTATAACAGGGGGTTTGGTCAATGAGCAGTTCTTC
TRBV4-2	TRBJ1-1	TRBD1	CASSRDRGNTEAFF	TGTGCCAGCAGCCGGGACAGGGGCAACACTGAAGCTTTCTTT
TRBV12-5	TRBJ2-4	.	CASGLVLGLAQNIQYF	TGTGCTAGTGGTTTGGTACTAGGCCTAGCGCAAAACATTCAGTACTTC
TRBV7-9	TRBJ2-1	TRBD1	CASSPSGGQGYNEQFF	TGTGCCAGCAGCCCGTCCGGGGGACAGGGTTACAATGAGCAGTTCTTC